These 27 T cell receptor beta chains originate from one sample sequenced in a study of spatial heterogeneity in lung cancer. General study results and limits: One measure, the expanded intratumoral alpha and beta TCR count, tracked tumor mutation counts.

Time point described: sample taken at primary tumor resection. The antigens for these receptors are not known. TCRdb reanalysed the 5' RACE reads using MiXCR and keeps one entry per CDR3 protein. Among about 16,000 distinct CDR3 sequences listed, around 6.4% were seen once. The sample in question was lung tumor tissue, obtained at surgery. Receptor source: a female donor with early-stage non-small cell lung cancer.

As for this clonotype: A library prepared for alpha chains yielded this beta chain as an off-target read; its size is of little meaning. CDR3 nucleotide sequence: TGTGCCAGCAGCTTATGGACAGGAGAAGCTTTCTTT. Its protein product is CASSLWTGEAFF. The chain combines TRBV7-9 with TRBJ1-1; TRBD1 matches 7 bases. Germline V gene sequence: CDR1 SEHNR, CDR2 FQNEAQ (reference sequence). V dropped 2 bases and J dropped 8; count of bases not matched to a gene: 2. This CDR3 spans 12 amino acids.

This clonotype was seen at least ten times. A library prepared for alpha chains yielded this beta chain as an off-target read; its size is of little meaning. The V and J genes are TRBV12-3 or TRBV12-4 and TRBJ2-1; 8 nucleotides match TRBD2. The length of the CDR3 is 14 residues. Germline trimming cut 4 bases from V and 5 bases from J; bases unmatched to any gene: 4. This CDR3 reads CASSSGLGNNEQFF. CDR3 sequence (DNA): TGTGCCAGCAGTTCGGGACTAGGGAACAATGAGCAGTTCTTC.

This clonotype was counted ten times or more. The library was designed around alpha chains, so this beta chain is a stray read whose abundance carries little weight. The V and J genes are TRBV4-1 and TRBJ2-3; D tentatively reads TRBD1 or TRBD2 (5 bases each). Germline CDR1 reads MGHRA; CDR2 reads YSYEKL. Trimming cost V 10 bases and J 8 bases, with 19 bases left between them. This CDR3 region has 13 residues. In DNA, the CDR3 is TGCGCCATCTCAATAGACATCGGGACTACGCAGTATTTT. This translates into CAISIDIGTTQYF.

Details on this clonotype: At one of its ends the junction is not consistent with the germline gene, which may arise from a read error. This beta chain is a stray read from a library made for alpha chains; its abundance is not meaningful. CDR3 residues: CSGGTGRYEQCF. CDR3 sequence (DNA): TGCAGCGGCGGGACAGGGCGGTACGAGCAGTGCTTC. The rearrangement links TRBV29-1 to TRBJ2-7; 9 bases agree with TRBD1. This CDR3 has 12 residues. CDR1 is SQVTM, CDR2 ANQGSEA, per germline.

At least ten counts were recorded for this clonotype. The library was designed around alpha chains, so this beta chain is a stray read whose abundance carries little weight. The chain recombines TRBV29-1 with TRBJ1-1, with D hard to call. V lost 4 bases to trimming and J lost 4 bases, with 10 bases between them. CDR3 length equals 12 residues. CDR1 and CDR2 (germline): SQVTM, ANQGSEA. The CDR3 sequence is CSVVGERTEAFF. CDR3 sequence (DNA): TGCAGCGTTGTTGGGGAGCGCACTGAAGCTTTCTTT.

This clonotype was observed at least ten times. Since it is a stray read in a library aimed at alpha chains, this beta chain has a size that is not meaningful. J is TRBJ2-1 and V is TRBV4-1, with D tentatively TRBD1 or TRBD2 (5 bases each). Trimming pared 0 bases from V and 0 bases from J, leaving 12 bases between. Looked up from germline, CDR1 is MGHRA and CDR2 is YSYEKL. This CDR3 is built from 17 residues. The CDR3 is CASSQESYGTSYNEQFF. Written as DNA, the CDR3 is TGCGCCAGCAGCCAAGAGAGTTACGGGACCTCCTACAATGAGCAGTTCTTC.

This clonotype was found many times. A library prepared for alpha chains yielded this beta chain as an off-target read; its size is of little meaning. V usage is TRBV12-3 or TRBV12-4 and J usage is TRBJ1-1, with D perhaps matching TRBD1 (6 bases). The CDR3 is made up of 10 amino acids. V shed 8 bases and J shed 11 bases, with 12 bases lying between them. CDR3 in amino acids: CASGGGRAFF. The CDR3 nucleotides read TGTGCCAGCGGCGGGGGCCGGGCTTTCTTT.

In this sample, this clonotype turned up many times. The library was built for alpha chains, so this beta chain is an off-target read and its size means little. The J gene is TRBJ2-1, the V gene TRBV5-4; TRBD2 is a possible D gene (5 bases). CDR3 length: 13 amino acids. CDR1 is SGHNT, CDR2 YYREEE, per germline (reference sequence). Trimming took off 4 bases at V and 8 bases at J, with 13 bases between the two ends. CDR3 nucleotide sequence: TGTGCCAGCAGCACGGACTCGCAGGATGAGCAGTTCTTC. Residues: CASSTDSQDEQFF.

This clonotype was detected many times. This beta chain was picked up by a library intended for alpha chains and is off target, so its count carries little meaning. V is TRBV20-1 and J is TRBJ2-3; the D gene is possibly TRBD1 (6 bases). The germline gives CDR1 DFQATT, CDR2 SNEGSKA (reference sequence). The germline V and J ends were trimmed by 0 bases and 8 bases, with 18 bases remaining between them. This CDR3 region has 15 residues. The CDR3 DNA reads as TGCAGTGCTAGAGATCAACGACAGGCGGACAGTACGCAGTATTTT. This encodes CSARDQRQADSTQYF.

This clonotype was observed many times. This beta chain appears as a stray read in a library generated for alpha chains; its size is not informative. The chain has TRBV20-1 and TRBJ2-7, with 7 positions matching TRBD2. J was trimmed by 3 bases and V by 1 base; bases with no gene match: 9. CDR3 length equals 15 residues. Germline-derived CDR1 and CDR2 are DFQATT and SNEGSKA (reference sequence). The CDR3 DNA reads as TGCAGTGCTAGAGTACCAGCGGGACCATACTACGAGCAGTACTTC. It is translated as CSARVPAGPYYEQYF.

In this sample, this clonotype turned up many times. This beta chain turned up in a library designed for alpha chains; as an off-target read, its abundance says little. This chain uses TRBV7-8 with TRBJ1-1; D is undetermined. Germline V gene data show CDR1 as SGHVS and CDR2 as FQNEAQ. The CDR3 is 14 residues long. V was cut by 4 bases and J by 7 bases, with 16 bases left in between. The CDR3 DNA reads as TGTGCCAGCAGCTCCGACGCCAGGCTCTATGAAGCTTTCTTT. Its protein product is CASSSDARLYEAFF.

This clonotype was found many times. The library was built for alpha chains, so this beta chain is an off-target read and its size means little. The chain is built from TRBV7-2 and TRBJ2-1; 11 positions match TRBD2. The ends lost 0 bases at V and 4 bases at J; junction bases unmatched: 2. Germline V CDR1 and CDR2: SGHTA, FQGNSA. The CDR3 spans 16 residues. The CDR3 here is CASSLAGTSGYNEQFF. CDR3 sequence (DNA): TGTGCCAGCAGCTTAGCCGGGACTAGCGGATACAATGAGCAGTTCTTC. The whole variable domain, filled in from reference TRBV7-2 and TRBJ2-1, reads GAGVSQSPSNKVTEKGKDVELRCDPISGHTALYWYRQSLGQGLEFLIYFQGNSAPDKSGLPSDRFSAERTGGSVSTLTIQRTQQEDSAVYLCASSLAGTSGYNEQFFGPGTRLTVL.

On this clonotype: This beta chain slipped into a library made for alpha chains as a stray read, so its size is not meaningful. The chain links TRBV2 to TRBJ1-5; 7 bases are shared with TRBD1. Trimming took 2 bases from V and 5 from J; bases not matched to a gene: 3. CDR1 SNHLY and CDR2 FYNNEI come from the germline V gene. The CDR3 is 14 residues long. CDR3 nucleotides: TGTGCCAGCAGTGAACAGGGGGGGGATCAGCCCCAGCATTTT. It specifies CASSEQGGDQPQHF.

This clonotype has ten or more counts. The size of this beta chain means little, since it is a stray read in a library made for alpha chains. The V gene is TRBV20-1, the J gene TRBJ2-1; 15 bases match TRBD2. Germline trimming cut 7 bases from V and 12 bases from J; bases unmatched to any gene: 10. Germline V gene lookup returns CDR1 DFQATT and CDR2 SNEGSKA (reference sequence). This CDR3 has 14 residues. CDR3 region: CSVLGLAGGPGQFF. DNA of the CDR3: TGCAGTGTCCTCGGACTAGCGGGAGGGCCGGGGCAGTTCTTC.

This clonotype appeared many times. This beta chain lies outside the target of a library built for alpha chains; its clone size means little. The chain joins TRBV9 to TRBJ2-5; possibly TRBD2 for D (5 bases). Trimming shortened V by 3 bases and J by 7 bases, and 10 bases separated the two germline ends. The CDR3 spans 12 residues. The germline CDR1 and CDR2 sequences are SGDLS and YYNGEE. Here the CDR3 reads CASSAGERTQYF. The CDR3 coding sequence is TGTGCCAGCAGCGCCGGGGAGCGGACCCAGTACTTC.

Details on this clonotype: This beta chain represents an off-target read in a library built for alpha chains; its size is of limited meaning. The chain uses TRBV7-9 and TRBJ2-3; 7 bases are shared with TRBD1. The ends lost 5 bases at V and 0 bases at J; junction bases unmatched: 5. The CDR3 has 15 amino acids. Germline lookup yields CDR1 SEHNR and CDR2 FQNEAQ (reference sequence). This CDR3 is CASSQRDRSTDTQYF. CDR3 DNA: TGTGCCAGCAGCCAACGGGACAGAAGCACAGATACGCAGTATTTT.

This clonotype has a count of ten or more. This beta chain is a stray read from a library made for alpha chains; its abundance is not meaningful. DNA of the CDR3: TGCAGTGCTCCCCAAGTTAGCGGGAATGAGCAGTTCTTC. This codes for CSAPQVSGNEQFF. The chain joins TRBV20-1 to TRBJ2-1, with 7 nucleotides matching TRBD2. The CDR3 is made up of 13 amino acids. The trim removed 5 bases at V and 7 bases at J, leaving 8 bases unmatched. Germline CDR1 is DFQATT and CDR2 is SNEGSKA (reference sequence).

By its share, this clonotype is medium-sized. In a library made to pick up alpha chains, this beta chain is a stray read with a size that means little. The DNA of the CDR3 is TGCAGCGTTGAAGGGTACACAGATACGCAGTATTTT. This sequence encodes CSVEGYTDTQYF. The gene calls are TRBV29-1 and TRBJ2-3, with D uncertain. V dropped 1 base and J dropped 2 bases, with 4 bases sitting between them. This CDR3 contains 12 residues. CDR1 SQVTM and CDR2 ANQGSEA come from the germline V gene.

Details on this clonotype: Because the library targeted alpha chains, this beta chain is an off-target read whose size means little. The V gene is TRBV20-1, the J gene TRBJ2-1, with 9 bases matching TRBD2. CDR1 and CDR2 (germline): DFQATT, SNEGSKA (reference sequence). The CDR3 runs to 15 residues. Trimming at V came to 0 bases and at J to 7 bases, leaving 7 bases not matched to a gene. DNA for the CDR3: TGCAGTGCTAGAGATTTTAGCGGGAGAGTAAATGAGCAGTTCTTC. Its protein product is CSARDFSGRVNEQFF.

This clonotype was observed many times. This beta chain lies outside the target of a library built for alpha chains; its clone size means little. The genes are TRBV9 and TRBJ2-5; D possibly uses TRBD1 or TRBD2 (5 bases each). Germline CDR1 reads SGDLS; CDR2 reads YYNGEE. V was trimmed by 3 bases and J by 7 bases, leaving 16 bases between them. The CDR3 has 14 residues. The CDR3, as DNA: TGTGCCAGCAGCGCTAGAGGGGACCGGGGGACCCAGTACTTC. This translates into CASSARGDRGTQYF. Full variable domain (outside the CDR3, taken from reference TRBV9 and TRBJ2-5): DSGVTQTPKHLITATGQRVTLRCSPRSGDLSVYWYQQSLDQGLQFLIQYYNGEERAKGNILERFSAQQFPDLHSELNLSSLELGDSALYFCASSARGDRGTQYFGPGTRLLVL.

This clonotype occurred many times. With the library built for alpha chains, this beta chain is off target and its frequency is not meaningful. The gene calls are TRBV30 and TRBJ1-4, with D possibly matching TRBD1 (5 bases). Germline V gene sequence: CDR1 GTSNPN, CDR2 SVGIG (reference sequence). The CDR3 is made up of 16 amino acids. The V gene lost 1 base and the J gene lost 7 bases, with 19 bases spanning the gap. In nucleotides, the CDR3 is TGTGCCTGGAGTGGCCTTTCAGCGGGGGGGAGTGAAAAACTGTTTTTT. Encoded protein: CAWSGLSAGGSEKLFF.

Within the sample, this clonotype is large. This beta chain slipped into a library made for alpha chains as a stray read, so its size is not meaningful. V and J are TRBV6-2 or TRBV6-3 and TRBJ2-7; 7 nucleotides match TRBD1. This CDR3 is built from 13 residues. Germline V gene lookup returns CDR1 MNHEY and CDR2 SVGEGT. The trim removed 4 bases at V and 6 bases at J, leaving 6 bases unmatched. The CDR3 sequence: CASSFEGASEQYF. The CDR3 DNA is TGTGCCAGCAGTTTTGAGGGGGCGAGCGAGCAGTACTTC.

This clonotype was counted ten times or more. This beta chain lies outside the target of a library built for alpha chains; its clone size means little. The chain recombines TRBV6-1 with TRBJ2-2; D could derive from TRBD1 or TRBD2 (5 bases each). V shed 6 bases and J shed 3 bases, with 14 bases lying between them. CDR1 MNHNS and CDR2 SASEGT come from the germline V gene. The CDR3 runs 15 residues. For the CDR3, the DNA is TGTGCCAGCAGCACCGGGACCTCACACACCGGGGAGCTGTTTTTT. This gives the protein CASSTGTSHTGELFF.

This clonotype has ten or more counts. Because the library targeted alpha chains, this beta chain is an off-target read whose size means little. J is TRBJ2-2 and V is TRBV30; D possibly corresponds to TRBD2 (6 bases). CDR3 length: 15 residues. Trimming removed 2 bases at V and 2 bases at J, with 12 bases between. The germline V gene has CDR1 GTSNPN and CDR2 SVGIG (reference sequence). This CDR3 is CAWSRGSGNTGELFF. The CDR3 bases are TGTGCCTGGAGTAGGGGTAGCGGTAACACCGGGGAGCTGTTTTTT.

This clonotype was observed a handful of times. The size of this beta chain means little, since it is a stray read in a library made for alpha chains. This chain uses TRBV27 with TRBJ1-4; tentative D call: TRBD1 (6 bases). Germline CDR1 MNHEY, CDR2 SMNVEV (reference sequence). The CDR3 consists of 17 residues. V lost 5 bases and J lost 3, with 19 bases in between. CDR3 DNA sequence: TGTGCCAGCAGTCCCCTTAATCGGGGGGCGGCTAATGAAAAACTGTTTTTT. Translating gives CASSPLNRGAANEKLFF.

This clonotype came up many times. As an off-target read in a library built for alpha chains, this beta chain has a frequency of little significance. V gene TRBV5-1 combines with J gene TRBJ2-3; TRBD2 is a possible D gene (6 bases). The CDR3 spans 14 residues. Germline-derived CDR1 and CDR2 are SGHRS and YFSETQ. V was shortened by 1 base and J by 4 bases, with 10 bases between the two germline ends. CDR3 region: CASSLRGSPDTQYF. The CDR3 DNA follows: TGCGCCAGCAGCTTGCGGGGGAGCCCAGATACGCAGTATTTT.

In its sample, this clonotype ranks as medium-sized. This beta chain lies outside the target of a library built for alpha chains; its clone size means little. The genes are TRBV4-1 and TRBJ1-1; D call uncertain. Trimming removed 1 base at V and 0 bases at J, with 6 bases between. The CDR3 runs 14 residues. Germline V CDR1 and CDR2: MGHRA, YSYEKL. CDR3 residues: CASSQGGMNTEAFF. The CDR3 DNA reads as TGCGCCAGCAGCCAAGGCGGCATGAACACTGAAGCTTTCTTT.